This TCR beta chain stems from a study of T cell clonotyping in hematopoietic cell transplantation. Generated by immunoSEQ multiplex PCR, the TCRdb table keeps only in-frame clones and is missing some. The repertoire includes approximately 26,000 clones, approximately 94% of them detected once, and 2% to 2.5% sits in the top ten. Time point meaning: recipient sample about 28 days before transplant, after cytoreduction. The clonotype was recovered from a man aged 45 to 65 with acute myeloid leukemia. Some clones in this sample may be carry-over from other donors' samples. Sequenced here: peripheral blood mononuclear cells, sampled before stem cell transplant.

CDR3 in DNA: TGCGCCAGCAGCTTTGGGGGGGCAGGGTCCTACAATGAGCAGTTCTTC. Protein product: CASSFGGAGSYNEQFF. The rearrangement uses TRBV5-1 and TRBJ2-1; TRBD2 is a possible D gene (7 bases). Trimming took off 2 bases at V and 1 base at J, with 13 bases between the two ends. The CDR3 sequence is 16 residues long. In germline, CDR1 is SGHRS, CDR2 YFSETQ.